This TCR beta chain was sequenced in a study of T cell clones after liver transplantation. Study background: In this trial, immunosuppression withdrawal was attempted within 2 years of liver transplant. Pre-transplant mixed lymphocyte reactions yielded third-party-reactive TCRbeta sequences as comparators for graft-donor-reactive sequences. Apart from a few HCV-positive recipients, transplants were for non-autoimmune, non-viral reasons. Without induction therapy, subjects received standard immunosuppression until 12-24 months post-transplant.

Germline CDR1 MDHEN, CDR2 SYDVKM. The V segment lost 4 bases and the J segment 3 bases; nucleotides outside the gene matches: 9. The CDR3 is 18 residues long. Repertoires were generated with immunoSEQ multiplex PCR, while TCRdb's copy carries only in-frame clones and drops some. The sample lists 70,000 to 95,000 clones; approximately 82% were seen once. The V and J genes are TRBV28 and TRBJ2-7, with 16 bases fitting TRBD2. The receptor was isolated from a human patient who received a liver transplant. Some T cells may be the graft donor's. This material consisted of CD4+ T cells from blood, taken at the 22-month timepoint. The CDR3 spells CASSSSGLAGGKFYEQYF. DNA for the CDR3: TGTGCCAGCAGTTCCTCGGGACTAGCGGGAGGGAAATTCTACGAGCAGTACTTC.